Each of the 22 T cell receptor beta chains below was sequenced from the same sample in a study of HIV-infected children after antiretroviral therapy interruption. Unique molecular identifiers were included in an RNA-based 3' RACE TCR library. Using its own MiXCR run on the 3' RACE reads, TCRdb lists one record per CDR3 protein. Of some 51,000 distinct CDR3 sequences in the sample, approximately 4.3% were seen once. Described treatment: PENTA 11 planned treatment interruption arm or continuous ART arm. The input for sequencing was CD45RA+ CD4+ T cells from PBMCs, pooled from several time points, taken from a donor given antiretroviral therapy, either interrupted or continuous. As to subset: naive CD4+ CD45RA+ CD45RO- T cells. These TCRs come from a pool of human donors with HIV.

This clonotype was seen ten or more times. The genes are TRBV5-1 and TRBJ2-7; 8 nucleotides agree with TRBD2. V lost 0 bases, J lost 7 bases, and 9 bases stayed unmatched. CDR1 and CDR2 from the germline V gene are SGHRS and YFSETQ. The CDR3 consists of 15 residues. DNA of the CDR3: TGCGCCAGCAGCTTGGATGGCGGGGGGCCTGGGGAGCAGTACTTC. It is translated as CASSLDGGGPGEQYF.

This clonotype was seen many times. The chain recombines TRBV29-1 with TRBJ1-1; tentative D call: TRBD1 (6 bases). The CDR3 loop spans 13 amino acids. V was trimmed by 3 bases and J by 4 bases, leaving 12 bases between them. Germline assignment: CDR1 SQVTM and CDR2 ANQGSEA. CDR3 in DNA: TGCAGCGTTGAGGTTGGGGGGCCCACTGAAGCTTTCTTT. As protein: CSVEVGGPTEAFF.

This chain uses TRBV18 with TRBJ2-1, with unresolved D. This CDR3 region has 14 residues. V shed 3 bases and J shed 7 bases, with 13 bases lying between them. Germline CDR1 and CDR2: KGHSH and LQKENI. In DNA, the CDR3 is TGTGCCAGCTCACCCATTATTGGTGTGAATGAGCAGTTCTTC. Encoded protein: CASSPIIGVNEQFF.

This clonotype was observed at least ten times. V gene TRBV3-1 combines with J gene TRBJ2-5, with 10 positions matching TRBD2. Germline CDR1 is LGHDT and CDR2 is YNNKEL (reference sequence). The CDR3 spans 14 residues. V lost 3 bases and J lost 3; bases outside the gene matches: 1. CDR3 DNA: TGTGCCAGCAGCCATCTAGCGGGGGAAGAGACCCAGTACTTC. Amino acids: CASSHLAGEETQYF.

This clonotype showed up many times. The genes are TRBV3-1 and TRBJ2-3; no definite D call. Trimming took 4 bases from V and 0 from J, leaving 11 bases between them. Germline-derived CDR1 and CDR2 are LGHDT and YNNKEL (reference sequence). This CDR3 region has 15 residues. The CDR3 DNA sequence: TGTGCCAGCAGCCCGAGCGTCATAAGCACAGATACGCAGTATTTT. This translates into CASSPSVISTDTQYF.

This clonotype was recorded many times. This chain connects TRBV14 to TRBJ1-2; TRBD1 is a possible D gene (5 bases). Germline V gene data show CDR1 as SGHDN and CDR2 as FVKESK. V lost 0 bases and J lost 5, with 7 bases in between. The CDR3 covers 13 residues. This CDR3 is CASSQEQGYGYTF. The CDR3 DNA sequence: TGTGCCAGCAGCCAAGAGCAGGGTTATGGCTACACCTTC.

On this clonotype: With a much larger clone just one base away, this may be a read error. The V and J genes are TRBV20-1 and TRBJ1-2; D is possibly TRBD1 (5 bases). The CDR3 is made up of 12 amino acids. Germline-derived CDR1 and CDR2 are DFQATT and SNEGSKA (reference sequence). CDR3: CSASLGDYGYNF. The DNA for the CDR3 is TGCAGTGCTTCCCTCGGGGACTATGGCTACAACTTC.

This clonotype was seen many times. The rearrangement links TRBV7-3 to TRBJ2-3; D is uncertain. The CDR3 runs to 13 residues. V gave up 2 bases and J gave up 3 bases, with 6 bases separating them. CDR1 is SGHTA and CDR2 is FQGTGA in the germline V gene. This CDR3 reads CASSLDPTDTQYF. In nucleotides, the CDR3 is TGTGCCAGCAGCTTAGATCCAACAGATACGCAGTATTTT.

This chain connects TRBV30 to TRBJ1-2; D is unresolved. CDR3 length: 14 residues. Germline lookup yields CDR1 GTSNPN and CDR2 SVGIG (reference sequence). V lost 0 bases, J lost 4 bases, and 12 bases lay in between. CDR3 nucleotides: TGTGCCTGGAGTGTACATTCAGGAAGCTATGGCTACACCTTC. Its translation: CAWSVHSGSYGYTF.

Of note for this clonotype: This may come from a read error, since a much larger clone is one base off. The genes are TRBV3-1 and TRBJ1-3; 9 bases map to TRBD1. Germline CDR1 LGHDT, CDR2 YNNKEL (reference sequence). V lost 4 bases to trimming and J lost 4 bases; unmatched junction nucleotides: 5. The CDR3 is 15 amino acids. DNA for the CDR3: TGTGCCAGCAGCCCCCTGGGACAGGGAGGAAACACCATATATTTT. Its translation: CASSPLGQGGNTIYF. The variable domain in full, completed from reference TRBV3-1 and TRBJ1-3, reads DTAVSQTPKYLVTQMGNDKSIKCEQNLGHDTMYWYKQDSKKFLKIMFSYNNKELIINETVPNRFSPKSPDKAHLNLHINSLELGDSAVYFCASSPLGQGGNTIYFGEGSWLTVV.

This clonotype has a count of ten or more. The rearrangement uses TRBV2 and TRBJ2-7, with D maybe TRBD1 (6 bases). V was shortened by 6 bases and J by 0 bases, with 12 bases between the two germline ends. CDR1 SNHLY and CDR2 FYNNEI come from the germline V gene. This CDR3 region has 14 residues. The CDR3 spells CASSQGSSSYEQYF. As DNA, the CDR3 is TGTGCCAGCAGCCAGGGGTCCAGCTCCTACGAGCAGTACTTC.

This clonotype was counted ten times or more. This chain connects TRBV5-6 to TRBJ2-7; D is unresolved. CDR3 length: 14 residues. Trimming cost V 3 bases and J 4 bases, with 14 bases left between them. Germline CDR1 and CDR2: SGHDT and YYEEEE. CDR3 sequence (DNA): TGTGCCAGCAGCTCGGGCACGGCACGTTACGAGCAGTACTTC. The encoded protein is CASSSGTARYEQYF.

The CDR3 region is CASSVDRNYEQYF. The CDR3 DNA follows: TGTGCCAGCAGTGTGGACAGAAACTACGAGCAGTACTTC. The chain combines TRBV2 with TRBJ2-7; TRBD1 might be the D (6 bases). CDR1 is SNHLY and CDR2 is FYNNEI in the germline V gene. Between the trimmed V and J ends, which lost 4 bases and 3 bases, there was a span of 10 bases. The CDR3 is 13 residues long.

Many counts were recorded for this clonotype. This chain links TRBV6-1 with TRBJ1-5; D unresolved. CDR1 and CDR2 (germline): MNHNS, SASEGT. The V gene lost 2 bases and the J gene lost 4 bases, with 6 bases spanning the gap. This CDR3 is built from 13 residues. CDR3 loop: CASSESGNQPQHF. The CDR3 nucleotides are TGTGCCAGCAGTGAATCGGGGAATCAGCCCCAGCATTTT.

This clonotype was counted ten times or more. The J gene is TRBJ1-1, the V gene TRBV4-2; D uncertain. The V end lost 0 bases, the J end lost 7 bases, and 12 bases lay between the germline ends. The CDR3 is 14 amino acids. Germline V gene lookup returns CDR1 LGHNA and CDR2 YNFKEQ. Here the CDR3 reads CASSQDALGLEAFF. CDR3 DNA: TGTGCCAGCAGCCAAGACGCCCTCGGACTTGAAGCTTTCTTT.

This clonotype was counted ten times or more. The V gene is TRBV6-1, the J gene TRBJ2-1; D ambiguous. V was shortened by 7 bases and J by 8 bases, with 9 bases between the two germline ends. This CDR3 is built from 11 residues. Per germline, CDR1 MNHNS and CDR2 SASEGT. The CDR3 bases are TGTGCCAGCACCTTCATCGATGAGCAGTTCTTC. Its translation: CASTFIDEQFF.

This chain connects TRBV25-1 to TRBJ2-4; unclear D gene. V was shortened by 2 bases and J by 0 bases, with 8 bases between the two germline ends. The germline CDR1 and CDR2 sequences are MGHDK and SYGVNS. The CDR3 has 15 amino acids. In nucleotides, the CDR3 is TGTGCCAGCAGTGAAACGTCGCTAGCCAAAAACATTCAGTACTTC. Protein product: CASSETSLAKNIQYF.

This clonotype has a count of ten or more. This chain connects TRBV24-1 to TRBJ1-1; 7 nucleotides agree with TRBD1. Germline V lookup: CDR1 KGHDR, CDR2 SFDVKD. Germline trimming cut 7 bases from V and 0 bases from J; bases unmatched to any gene: 4. The CDR3 totals 14 residues. CDR3 DNA sequence: TGTGCCACCAGAGAGACAGGGTTGAACACTGAAGCTTTCTTT. Protein sequence: CATRETGLNTEAFF.

This clonotype has a count of ten or more. CDR3 DNA sequence: TGTGCCAGCAGTGACAAAAACATTCAGTACTTC. Translation: CASSDKNIQYF. This sequence joins TRBV6-1 and TRBJ2-4; D not resolved. The germline CDR1 and CDR2 sequences are MNHNS and SASEGT. This CDR3 has 11 residues. Trimming removed 3 bases from V and 3 bases from J, with 0 bases in between.

This clonotype was seen at least ten times. The chain employs TRBV28 and TRBJ1-2; tentatively, D is TRBD1 (5 bases). The length of the CDR3 is 14 residues. V lost 10 bases to trimming and J lost 2 bases, with 17 bases between them. Looked up from germline, CDR1 is MDHEN and CDR2 is SYDVKM. CDR3 residues: CATMQGSRNYGYTF. The DNA of the CDR3 is TGTGCCACCATGCAGGGCAGCCGAAACTATGGCTACACCTTC.

This clonotype was seen a few times. This chain joins TRBV6-5 and TRBJ1-6; no clear D gene. The germline gives CDR1 MNHEY, CDR2 SVGAGI. The CDR3 is 15 residues long. V lost 0 bases, J lost 10 bases, and 13 bases lay in between. The CDR3 DNA sequence: TGTGCCAGCAGTTACTCTGACTTCGGTGCGTCACCCCTCCACTTT. Encoded protein: CASSYSDFGASPLHF.

This clonotype was recorded many times. The chain links TRBV24-1 to TRBJ1-5, with TRBD1 as a possible D gene (6 bases). Trimming left V 3 bases short and J 4 bases short, with 12 bases between. The germline V gene has CDR1 KGHDR and CDR2 SFDVKD. This CDR3 contains 15 residues. The CDR3 protein is CATSDGGGGNQPQHF. CDR3 sequence (DNA): TGTGCCACCAGTGATGGGGGGGGCGGAAATCAGCCCCAGCATTTT.